Sequencing of this T cell receptor (beta chain) was carried out in a study of cytomegalovirus exposure and HLA in healthy donors (dated by TCRdb to about 2017). At the level of the whole study: According to a later analysis, the roughly 120 validation repertoires were produced on the same platform as the approximately 620 repertoires of the first cohort. The study was designed to test whether signatures of past pathogen exposure could be identified by cataloging public T cell receptors. Besides the first cohort of about 730 subjects, a separate validation cohort made up of 120 different subjects was used. High-throughput TCR immunosequencing, statistical association of individual TCRs with disease status, and machine learning were combined to predict cytomegalovirus infection status.

As for this clone: Its antigen is still unknown. Base qualities are not recorded, but no much larger clone differs from it by a single base.

The germline V gene specifies SQVTM as CDR1 and ANQGSEA as CDR2. From V the trimming removes 7 bases and from J it removes 4 bases, while the gene matches leave 6 bases of the junction unaccounted for. The CDR3 has 13 amino acids, counting the end cysteine and phenylalanine. The retained sequence is limited to the CDR3, 39 bases, with the frame set at the first base. Separate from the roughly 650-subject first cohort, the validation cohort of 95 to 150 subjects was the group to which the donors belonged. Overall study outcomes, separate from this receptor: The authors suggested that the approach could potentially be generalized to other disease states and immunological phenotypes. The validation cohort had no HLA typing available for a later analysis, so co-occurrence within that cohort was assessed over all 120 or so repertoires. Cytomegalovirus status was reported to be diagnosed by the classifier with high specificity and sensitivity in both the original and validation cohorts. Most TCR sequences were observed very rarely across donors, whereas some public TCRs were present in many individuals. In the study, some 160 TCR beta chains were listed as associated with cytomegalovirus. In vitro tests confirmed that three of the cytomegalovirus-associated TCR beta chains recognize cytomegalovirus antigens. Subsequent analysis determined that TCRs grouped into clusters in the first cohort also showed a tendency toward co-occurrence across the 120 or so validation repertoires, and 90% to 95% of cluster scores exceeded 0.

The library was built by means of the immunoSEQ multiplex PCR assay. The authors processed their data as follows. A statistical classification framework was built for diagnosing cytomegalovirus status from the catalog of TCR beta chain sequences. Not all clones reach the TCRdb copy of this immuneACCESS table, which keeps in-frame sequences only. Checked studies attribute under half of the gap to unresolved V genes and leave the rest unexplained. V and J calls and clone size come straight from that table; D and trimming were deduced from the DNA. The sample includes about 130,000 clones, with about 88% observed a single time. Of the sample, approximately 1.1% falls within the top ten clones.

The sample taken for sequencing was PBMCs. This receptor was obtained from a woman between 18 and 29 years old in good health and CMV-seronegative. This sequence uses TRBV29-1 and TRBJ1-3; TRBD1 matches 8 bases in the middle. The nucleotide sequence is TGCAGCGCTAGCGGACAGGGAGGAAACACCATATATTTT. Its amino acids are CSASGQGGNTIYF.